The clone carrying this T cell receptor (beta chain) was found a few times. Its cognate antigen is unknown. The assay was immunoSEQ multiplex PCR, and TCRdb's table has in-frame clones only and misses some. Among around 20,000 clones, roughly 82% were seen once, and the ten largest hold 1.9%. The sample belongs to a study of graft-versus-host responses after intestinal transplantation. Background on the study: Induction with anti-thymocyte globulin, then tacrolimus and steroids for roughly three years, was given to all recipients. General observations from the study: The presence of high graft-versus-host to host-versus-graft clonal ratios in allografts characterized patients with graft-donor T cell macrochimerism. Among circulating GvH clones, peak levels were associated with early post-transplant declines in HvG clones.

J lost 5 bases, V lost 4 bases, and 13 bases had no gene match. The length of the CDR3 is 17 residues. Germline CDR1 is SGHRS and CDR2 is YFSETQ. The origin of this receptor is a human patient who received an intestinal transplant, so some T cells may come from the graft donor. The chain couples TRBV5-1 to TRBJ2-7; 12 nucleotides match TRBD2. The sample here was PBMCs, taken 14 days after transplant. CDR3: CASSPKASGRALHEQYF. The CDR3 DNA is TGCGCCAGCAGCCCGAAGGCTAGCGGGAGGGCCCTCCACGAGCAGTACTTC.